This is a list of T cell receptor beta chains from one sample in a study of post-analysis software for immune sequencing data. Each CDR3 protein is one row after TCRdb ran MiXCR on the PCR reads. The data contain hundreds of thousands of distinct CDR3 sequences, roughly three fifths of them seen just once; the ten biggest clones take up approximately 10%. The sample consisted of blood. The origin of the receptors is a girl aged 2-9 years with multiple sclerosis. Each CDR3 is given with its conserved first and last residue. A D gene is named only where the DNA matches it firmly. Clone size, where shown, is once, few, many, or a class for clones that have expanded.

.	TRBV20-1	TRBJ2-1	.	TGCAGTGCTAGAGATTCGGGGGGCCGGATTTATGAGCAGTTCTTC	CSARDSGGRIYEQFF
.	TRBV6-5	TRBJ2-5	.	TGTGCCAGCAGTTACCCGGACAGCGATTTCCAAGAGACCCAGTACTTC	CASSYPDSDFQETQYF
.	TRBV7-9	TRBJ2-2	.	TGTGCCAGCAGCTTGTGGGCAGGCAGTACCGGGGAGCTGTTTTTT	CASSLWAGSTGELFF
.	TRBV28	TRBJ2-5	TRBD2	TGTGCCAGCAGTTTAGCGGGGGACGGACAAGAGACCCAGTACTTC	CASSLAGDGQETQYF
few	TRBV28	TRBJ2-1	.	TGTGCCAGCAGCCTCACAGGGACGAGCTACAATGAGCAGTTCTTC	CASSLTGTSYNEQFF
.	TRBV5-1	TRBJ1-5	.	TGCGCCAGCAGCTTGACGGGGCCGAATCAGCCCCAGCATTTT	CASSLTGPNQPQHF
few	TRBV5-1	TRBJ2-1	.	TGCGCCAGCAGCTTGAAGGGACCCGACAATGAGCAGTTCTTC	CASSLKGPDNEQFF
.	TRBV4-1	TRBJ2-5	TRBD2	TGCGCCAGCAGCCAAGAATATCCGGGACTAGCGGGAGAGACCCAGTACTTC	CASSQEYPGLAGETQYF
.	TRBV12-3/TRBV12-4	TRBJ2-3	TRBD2	TGTGCCAGCAGTTTCCCTAGCGGGGAGGTAGATACTCAGTATTTT	CASSFPSGEVDTQYF
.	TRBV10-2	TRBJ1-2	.	TGCGCCAGCAGTGAGAGGCCGAACAACTATGGCTACACCTTC	CASSERPNNYGYTF
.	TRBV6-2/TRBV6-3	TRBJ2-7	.	TGTGCCAGCAGTCCGGGCGGAGCTTTCGAGCAGTACTTC	CASSPGGAFEQYF
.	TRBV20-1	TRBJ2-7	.	TGCAGTGCTAGAGGCCACTCCTACGAGCAGTACTTC	CSARGHSYEQYF
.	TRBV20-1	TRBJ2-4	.	TGCAGTGCTAGGGCCCTAGGCTCGGACATTCAGTACTTC	CSARALGSDIQYF
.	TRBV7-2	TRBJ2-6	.	TGTGCCAGCAGCTCGGGTAGTCCCGGGTCGTCTGGGGCCAACGTCCCGACTTTC	CASSSGSPGSSGANVPTF
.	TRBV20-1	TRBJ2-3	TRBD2	TGCAGTGCTGGGGGACTAGCGGCTAGCACAGATACGCAGTATTTT	CSAGGLAASTDTQYF
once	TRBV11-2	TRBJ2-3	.	TGTGCCAGCAGCTGGGTGGGACGAGCGGTACGCACAGATACGCAGTATTTT	CASSWVGRAVRTDTQYF
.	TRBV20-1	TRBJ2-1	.	TGCAGTGCTAGTTTTCTTCGGGAGAATGAGCAGTTCTTC	CSASFLRENEQFF
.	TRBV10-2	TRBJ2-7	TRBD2	TGCGCCAGCAGACCCTATACGGGAGGGCGCGAGCAGTACTTC	CASRPYTGGREQYF
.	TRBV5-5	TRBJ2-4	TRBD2	TGTGCCAGCAGCTTGGGTGTGGGGGAGGGAGGAAAAAACATTCAGTACTTC	CASSLGVGEGGKNIQYF
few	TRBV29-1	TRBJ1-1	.	TGCAGCGTTGGGCAGGGGCCCCCGAACACTGAAGCTTTCTTT	CSVGQGPPNTEAFF
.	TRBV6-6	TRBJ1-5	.	TGTGCCAGCGGTTCGGGGATCAGCAATCAGCCCCAGCATTTT	CASGSGISNQPQHF
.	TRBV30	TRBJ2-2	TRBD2	TGTGCCTGGAGTGAGGCTAGCGGGTCCGGGGAGCTGTTTTTT	CAWSEASGSGELFF
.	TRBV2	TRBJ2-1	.	TGTGCCAACTTACCGGGATTTCACAATGAGCAGTTCTTC	CANLPGFHNEQFF
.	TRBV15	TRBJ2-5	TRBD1	TGTGCCACCAGCAGAGGGGCGGGACAGGGGAAGGAGACCCAGTACTTC	CATSRGAGQGKETQYF
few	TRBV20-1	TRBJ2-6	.	TGCAGTGTCACGTCAACTTCCTCTGGGGCCAACGTCCTGACTTTC	CSVTSTSSGANVLTF
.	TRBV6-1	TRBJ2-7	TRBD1	TGTGCCATCGAAGGGGGCTCCCCGTACGAGCAGTACTTC	CAIEGGSPYEQYF
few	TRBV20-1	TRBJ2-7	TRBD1	TGCAGTGCTTCCTCAGGGACAGGGGGCCCGTCGCAGCAGTACTTC	CSASSGTGGPSQQYF